The rows below give T cell receptor beta chains drawn from one sample of a study of PD-1 blockade in classical Hodgkin lymphoma. Produced via immunoSEQ multiplex PCR; TCRdb's table is partial and in-frame only. The sample yields around 100,000 clones, roughly 89% seen once. The sample consisted of peripheral blood mononuclear cells (PBMCs), taken before the second cycle of nivolumab. These receptors were obtained from a human donor with classical Hodgkin lymphoma. Both conserved end residues are part of each CDR3. Fields, in order: clone size, CDR3 length, V gene, J gene, D gene, CDR3 protein, CDR3 DNA. D genes are given only for firm matches. Size tells how often a clone was seen (once, few, many) or the class of an expanded clone, and some rows leave it out.

>NA|14|TRBV7-2|TRBJ2-5|NA
CASSPNGLRETQYF
TGTGCCAGCAGCCCAAACGGACTCCGGGAGACCCAGTACTTC
>NA|16|TRBV10-1|TRBJ2-3|NA
CASSEMSQTSTDTQYF
TGCGCCAGCAGTGAAATGAGCCAGACTAGCACAGATACGCAGTATTTT
>NA|14|TRBV6-1|TRBJ2-7|TRBD2
CASSLSGGDYEQYF
TGTGCCAGCAGCCTTAGCGGGGGGGACTACGAGCAGTACTTC
>NA|19|TRBV7-9|TRBJ1-5|TRBD1
CASSLASLVGRGPQGPQHF
TGTGCCAGCAGCTTAGCGTCTCTGGTTGGAAGGGGGCCCCAGGGGCCCCAGCATTTT
>NA|15|TRBV6-5|TRBJ1-6|TRBD1
CASSQGTGDYSPLHF
TGTGCCAGCAGTCAGGGGACAGGGGATTATTCACCCCTCCACTTT
>NA|13|TRBV4-2|TRBJ1-1|NA
CASSQGYQGRSFF
TGTGCCAGCAGCCAAGGATATCAGGGGAGATCTTTCTTT
>NA|15|TRBV4-3|TRBJ2-7|NA
CASSQDRLHAYEQYF
TGCGCCAGCAGCCAAGATAGACTCCATGCCTACGAGCAGTACTTC
>NA|14|TRBV5-6|TRBJ1-3|NA
CASSLSSDGNTIYF
TGTGCCAGCAGCTTGTCGTCCGATGGAAACACCATATATTTT
>NA|13|TRBV7-8|TRBJ2-7|NA
CASSLGPLYEQYF
TGTGCCAGCAGCTTAGGACCCCTCTACGAGCAGTACTTC
>NA|15|TRBV4-3|TRBJ2-2|TRBD1
CASSPTGGLTGELFF
TGCGCCAGCAGCCCGACAGGGGGACTCACCGGGGAGCTGTTTTTT
>NA|14|TRBV5-3|TRBJ2-3|NA
CARTGGAGTDTQYF
TGTGCCAGAACCGGAGGGGCGGGTACGGATACGCAGTATTTT
>NA|13|TRBV11-2|TRBJ1-4|NA
CASSQGLNEKLFF
TGTGCCAGCAGCCAGGGGCTGAATGAAAAACTGTTTTTT
>NA|13|TRBV19|TRBJ1-5|NA
CASSIGVTQPQHF
TGTGCCAGTAGTATTGGCGTCACTCAGCCCCAGCATTTT
>NA|13|TRBV7-2|TRBJ1-2|NA
CASSSYGQNGYTF
TGTGCCAGCAGCTCATATGGACAGAATGGCTACACCTTC
>NA|16|TRBV4-3|TRBJ2-5|TRBD2
CASSQLLADPRETQYF
TGCGCCAGCAGCCAATTACTAGCGGACCCACGAGAGACCCAGTACTTC
>NA|11|TRBV20-1|TRBJ2-7|NA
CSARDDVEQYF
TGCAGTGCTAGAGATGACGTCGAGCAGTACTTC
>NA|14|TRBV6-4|TRBJ1-2|TRBD1
CASSDSQGAEGYTF
TGTGCCAGCAGTGACTCGCAGGGGGCAGAAGGCTACACCTTC
>NA|15|TRBV5-1|TRBJ1-6|NA
CASSIEGTYNSPLHF
TGCGCCAGCAGTATAGAAGGGACCTATAATTCACCCCTCCACTTT
>few|16|TRBV5-1|TRBJ2-7|TRBD1
CASSLAGQGATYEQYF
TGCGCCAGCAGCTTGGCCGGACAGGGGGCCACCTACGAGCAGTACTTC
>NA|14|TRBV7-7|TRBJ1-4|NA
CASSRTAGYGKLFF
TGTGCCAGCAGCCGGACAGCGGGCTACGGAAAACTGTTTTTT
>once|11|TRBV2|TRBJ2-5|NA
CASTYQETQYF
TGTGCCAGCACCTACCAAGAGACCCAGTACTTC
>NA|15|TRBV11-2|TRBJ1-6|NA
CASSLSSSYNSPLHF
TGTGCCAGCAGCTTATCGAGCTCCTATAATTCACCCCTCCACTTT
>NA|15|TRBV5-1|TRBJ2-3|NA
CASSGDGSSTDTQYF
TGCGCCAGCAGCGGGGACGGCTCTAGCACAGATACGCAGTATTTT
>NA|15|TRBV5-6|TRBJ2-1|NA
CASSFLGSRGDEQFF
TGTGCCAGCAGCTTCCTGGGCTCACGAGGGGATGAGCAGTTCTTC
>NA|16|TRBV12-5|TRBJ2-7|NA
CASGLVLGRGFDGQYF
TGTGCTAGTGGTTTGGTACTGGGCAGGGGATTCGACGGGCAGTACTTC
>NA|14|TRBV12-5|TRBJ1-2|TRBD1
CASDQDRENYGYTF
TGTGCTAGTGACCAGGACAGGGAAAACTATGGCTACACCTTC